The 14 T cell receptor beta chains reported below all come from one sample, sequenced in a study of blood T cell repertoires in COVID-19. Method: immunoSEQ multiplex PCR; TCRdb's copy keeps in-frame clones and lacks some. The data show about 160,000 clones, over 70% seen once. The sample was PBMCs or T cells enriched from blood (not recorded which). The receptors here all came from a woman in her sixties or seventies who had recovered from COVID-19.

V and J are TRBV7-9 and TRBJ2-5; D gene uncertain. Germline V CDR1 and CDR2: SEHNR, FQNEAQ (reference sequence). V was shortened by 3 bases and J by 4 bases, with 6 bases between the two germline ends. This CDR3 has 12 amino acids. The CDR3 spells CASSLSGETQYF. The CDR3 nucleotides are TGTGCCAGCAGCTTGTCGGGAGAGACCCAGTACTTC. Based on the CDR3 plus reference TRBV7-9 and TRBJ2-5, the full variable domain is DTGVSQNPRHKITKRGQNVTFRCDPISEHNRLYWYRQTLGQGPEFLTYFQNEAQLEKSRLLSDRFSAERPKGSFSTLEIQRTEQGDSAMYLCASSLSGETQYFGPGTRLLVL.

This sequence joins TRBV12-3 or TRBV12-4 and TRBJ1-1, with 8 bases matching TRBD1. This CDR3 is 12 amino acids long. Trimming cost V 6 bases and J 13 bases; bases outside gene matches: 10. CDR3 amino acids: CASSPTDRGFFF. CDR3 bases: TGTGCCAGCAGCCCTACTGACAGGGGTTTTTTCTTT.

The CDR3 DNA reads as TGTGCCAGCTCGCCTAGCGGGGACAATGAGCAGTTCTTC. As protein: CASSPSGDNEQFF. V is TRBV6-4 and J is TRBJ2-1; TRBD2 matches at 9 bases. The junction had 4 bases not matched to a gene; V was cut back by 8 bases and J by 5 bases. This CDR3 region has 13 residues. Germline CDR1 is MRHNA and CDR2 is SNTAGT.

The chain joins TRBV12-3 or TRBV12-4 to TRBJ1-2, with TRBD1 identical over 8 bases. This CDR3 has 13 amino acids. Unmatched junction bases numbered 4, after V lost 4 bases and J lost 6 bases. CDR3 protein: CASSSQGADGYTF. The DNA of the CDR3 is TGTGCCAGCAGTTCCCAGGGGGCTGATGGCTACACCTTC.

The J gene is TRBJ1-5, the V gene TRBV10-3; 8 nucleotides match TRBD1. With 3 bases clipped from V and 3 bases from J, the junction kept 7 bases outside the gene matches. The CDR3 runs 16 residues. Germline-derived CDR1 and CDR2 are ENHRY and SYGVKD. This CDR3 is CAISDIGTGLNQPQHF. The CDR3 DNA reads TGTGCCATCAGTGATATTGGGACAGGCCTCAATCAGCCCCAGCATTTT.

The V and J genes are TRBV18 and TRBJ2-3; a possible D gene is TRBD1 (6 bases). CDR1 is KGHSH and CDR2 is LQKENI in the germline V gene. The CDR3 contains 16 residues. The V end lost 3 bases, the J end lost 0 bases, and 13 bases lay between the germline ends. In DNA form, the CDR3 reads TGTGCCAGCTCACCCAGAGGACAGACCAGCACAGATACGCAGTATTTT. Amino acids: CASSPRGQTSTDTQYF.

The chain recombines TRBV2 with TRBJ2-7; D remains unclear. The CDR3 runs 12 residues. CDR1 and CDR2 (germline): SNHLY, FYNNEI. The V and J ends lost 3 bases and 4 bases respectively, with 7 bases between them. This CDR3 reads CASSESQYEQYF. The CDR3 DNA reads TGTGCCAGCAGTGAGTCCCAGTACGAGCAGTACTTC.

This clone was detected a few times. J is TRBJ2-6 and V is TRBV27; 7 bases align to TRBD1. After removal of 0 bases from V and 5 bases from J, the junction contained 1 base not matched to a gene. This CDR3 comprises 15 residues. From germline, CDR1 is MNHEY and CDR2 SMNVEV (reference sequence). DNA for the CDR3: TGTGCCAGCAGTTTATCAGGGGGCTGGGCCAACGTCCTGACTTTC. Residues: CASSLSGGWANVLTF.

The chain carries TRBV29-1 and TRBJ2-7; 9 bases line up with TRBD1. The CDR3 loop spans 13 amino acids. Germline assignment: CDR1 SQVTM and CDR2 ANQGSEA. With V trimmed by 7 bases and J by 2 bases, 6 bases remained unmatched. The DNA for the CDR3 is TGCAGCGCAAGACAGGGGGAAGCCTACGAGCAGTACTTC. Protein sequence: CSARQGEAYEQYF.

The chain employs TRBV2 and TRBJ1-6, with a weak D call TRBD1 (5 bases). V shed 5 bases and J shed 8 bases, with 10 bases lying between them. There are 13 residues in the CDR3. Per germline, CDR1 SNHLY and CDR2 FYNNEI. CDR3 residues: CASSPRADSPLHF. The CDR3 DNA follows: TGTGCCAGCAGTCCCAGGGCAGATTCACCCCTCCACTTT.

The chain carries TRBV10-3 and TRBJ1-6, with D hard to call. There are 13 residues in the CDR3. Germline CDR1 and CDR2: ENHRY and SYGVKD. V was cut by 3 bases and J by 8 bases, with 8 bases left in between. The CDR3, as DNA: TGTGCCATCAGTGATAATAGTGATTCACCCCTCCACTTT. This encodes CAISDNSDSPLHF.

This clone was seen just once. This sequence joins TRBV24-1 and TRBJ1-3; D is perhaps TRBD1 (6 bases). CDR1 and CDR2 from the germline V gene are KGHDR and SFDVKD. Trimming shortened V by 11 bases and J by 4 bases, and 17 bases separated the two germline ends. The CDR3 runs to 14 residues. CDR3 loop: CAIRTGSGGNTIYF. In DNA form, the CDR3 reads TGTGCCATTAGAACAGGGAGTGGAGGAAACACCATATATTTT.

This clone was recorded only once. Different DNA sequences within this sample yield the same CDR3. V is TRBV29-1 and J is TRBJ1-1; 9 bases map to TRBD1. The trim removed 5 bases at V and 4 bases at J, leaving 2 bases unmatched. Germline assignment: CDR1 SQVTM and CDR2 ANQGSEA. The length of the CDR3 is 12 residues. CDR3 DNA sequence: TGCAGCGTTTCACAGGGGGCCACTGAAGCTTTCTTT. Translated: CSVSQGATEAFF.

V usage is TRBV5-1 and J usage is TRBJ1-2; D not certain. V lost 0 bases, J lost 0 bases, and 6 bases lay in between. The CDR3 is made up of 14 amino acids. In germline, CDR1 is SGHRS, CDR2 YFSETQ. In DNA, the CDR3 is TGCGCCAGCAGCTTGGATGCAGCTAACTATGGCTACACCTTC. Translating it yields CASSLDAANYGYTF.